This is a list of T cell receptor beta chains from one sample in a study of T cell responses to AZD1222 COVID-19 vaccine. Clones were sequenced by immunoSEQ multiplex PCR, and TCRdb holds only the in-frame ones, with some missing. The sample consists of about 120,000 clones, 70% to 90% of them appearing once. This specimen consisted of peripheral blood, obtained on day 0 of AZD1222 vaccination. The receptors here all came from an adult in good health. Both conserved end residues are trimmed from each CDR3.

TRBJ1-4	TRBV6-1	ASSEGWGAATNEKLF
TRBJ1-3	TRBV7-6	ASSFGTGGEWSGNTIY
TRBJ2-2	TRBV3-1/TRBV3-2	ASSPSGAGMAGELF
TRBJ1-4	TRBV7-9	ASSLGSGNEKLF
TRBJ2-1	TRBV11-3	ASSLGGLVGDEQF
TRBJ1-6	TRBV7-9	ASSLARATYNSPLH
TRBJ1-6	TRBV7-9	ASSPGQGNSPLH
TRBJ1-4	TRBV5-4	ASSFGQGSEKLF
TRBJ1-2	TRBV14	ASSQDWTVSGYT
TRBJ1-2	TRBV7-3	ASSLTVGVGYT
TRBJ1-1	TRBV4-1	ASSQDGGNTEAF
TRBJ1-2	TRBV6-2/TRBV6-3	ASSYSGPPEGYT
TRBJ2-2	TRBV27	ASRTSGGASHGELF
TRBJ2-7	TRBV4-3	ASSQGLAGGGAYEQY
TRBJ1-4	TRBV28	ASSTRNSREKLF
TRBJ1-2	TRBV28	ASSRTGGNYGYT
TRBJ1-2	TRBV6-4	ASSADKIGGYT
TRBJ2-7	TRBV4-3	ASSQGSAGAYEQY
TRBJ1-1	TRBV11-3	ASSPGTGGRAF
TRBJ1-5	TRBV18	ASSSGQPNSNQPQH
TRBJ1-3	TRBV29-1	SVSESYGNTIY
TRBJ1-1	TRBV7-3	ASSSLGGGTGDMNTEAF
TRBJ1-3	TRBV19	ASSYPGYSGNTIY
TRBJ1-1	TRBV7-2	ASSFRDRGEAF
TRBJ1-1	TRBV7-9	AVGQLNTEAF
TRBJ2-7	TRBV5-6	ASSPGQGILVYEQY
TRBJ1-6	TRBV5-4	ASSLAGGTALASSHSPLH
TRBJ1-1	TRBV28	ASSSAGRGLGNTEAF
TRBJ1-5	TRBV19	ASMEDRSSNQPQH
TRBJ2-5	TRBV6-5	ASQTQRRYQETQY
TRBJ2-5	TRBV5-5	ASSSEFKETQY
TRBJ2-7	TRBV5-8	ASSFLAGGSYEQY
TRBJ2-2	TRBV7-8	ASGPGGYTGELF
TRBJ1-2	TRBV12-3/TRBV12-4	ASRQGVSGYT
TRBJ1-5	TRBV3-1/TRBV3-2	ASSRGVRQPQH
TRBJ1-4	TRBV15	ATSSLSGRQEEKLF
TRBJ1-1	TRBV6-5	ASSYGGRRLNTEAF
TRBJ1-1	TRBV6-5	ASSYSASPNTEAF
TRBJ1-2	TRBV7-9	ASSLMTGPYGYT
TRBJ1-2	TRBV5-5	ASSPAGQGYGYT
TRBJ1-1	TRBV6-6	ASSYGQGEAF
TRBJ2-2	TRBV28	ASSPIVGHTNTGELF
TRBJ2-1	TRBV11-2	ASSQTSGREFKQF
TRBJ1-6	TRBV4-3	ASSQGTGSSYNSPLH
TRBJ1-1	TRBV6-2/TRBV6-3	ASSFRMNTEAF
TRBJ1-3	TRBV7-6	ASSRQGVSGNTIY
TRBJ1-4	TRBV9	ASSVEGGDEKLF
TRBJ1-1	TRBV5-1	ASSTGTANTEAF
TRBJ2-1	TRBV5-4	ASRDRGVYNEQF
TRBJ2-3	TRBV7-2	ASNPPRRPGDTQY
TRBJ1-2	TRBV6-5	ASSYSRTVINYGYT
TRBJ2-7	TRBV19	ASSASTSGNNEQY
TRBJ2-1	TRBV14	ASSHDGSSYNEQF
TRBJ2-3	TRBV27	ASSPRTSAARTDTQY